This T cell receptor beta chain was obtained from a study of CD8+CD57+ T cells in acquired aplastic anemia. Study overall: DNA from sorted CD4+ and CD8+ cells averaged about 3.2 ug. General study findings and limits: Roughly 28 was the count of CD8+ CDR3 sequences that patients shared with controls.

Selection for sequencing was limited to patients who had shown CD8+CD57+ cell expansion by flow cytometry. There was no therapy given to any patient before the blood sampling took place. To note about this clonotype: Its target is not known.

Profiling of TCR beta VDJ combinations and CDR3 sequences used genomic DNA as template. TCRdb processed the reads anew with MiXCR; each CDR3 protein has one entry. The sample has over 250,000 distinct CDR3 sequences; roughly 53% are singletons. This CDR3 has 13 amino acids. V was shortened by 5 bases and J by 4 bases, with 15 bases between the two germline ends. The germline V gene has CDR1 DFQATT and CDR2 SNEGSKA (reference sequence). This TCR was sampled from a human donor with aplastic anemia. The sequenced sample was sorted CD4+, CD8+, or CD8+CD57+ T cells (not recorded which) from PBMCs. The rearrangement links TRBV20-1 to TRBJ2-7; perhaps TRBD1 as D (6 bases). CDR3 sequence reads: CSAAGTRVYEQYF. In DNA form, the CDR3 reads TGCAGTGCTGCCGGGACACGGGTTTACGAGCAGTACTTC.